The 32 T cell receptor beta chains given below trace back to one sample, sequenced in a study of CD8 T cells in ankylosing spondylitis. MiXCR, applied by TCRdb to the 5' RACE reads, yields one record per CDR3 protein. The sample holds hundreds of thousands of distinct CDR3 sequences, about a quarter seen once. Sequencing was done on a sample of blood, either unsorted or a sorted T cell fraction (not recorded which). The source of these receptors is a male donor with ankylosing spondylitis or in good health (not recorded which).

This clonotype was seen at least ten times. The chain is built from TRBV6-1 and TRBJ1-5; no clear D. The germline V gene has CDR1 MNHNS and CDR2 SASEGT. V dropped 6 bases and J dropped 7 bases, with 7 bases sitting between them. The CDR3 has 11 amino acids. DNA for the CDR3: TGTGCCAGCAGGGCTGGACAGCCCCAGCATTTT. Its protein is CASRAGQPQHF.

This clonotype showed up just once. The genes are TRBV18 and TRBJ2-1, with TRBD2 identical over 12 bases. CDR3 length equals 15 residues. The V and J ends lost 2 bases and 8 bases, in that order; junction bases with no gene match: 4. The germline CDR1 and CDR2 sequences are KGHSH and LQKENI. CDR3 nucleotide sequence: TGTGCCAGCTCACCAAAGGCTAGCGGGAGGGATGAGCAGTTCTTC. Its protein is CASSPKASGRDEQFF. The full variable domain, with the rest looked up from reference TRBV18 and TRBJ2-1, is NAGVMQNPRHLVRRRGQEARLRCSPMKGHSHVYWYRQLPEEGLKFMVYLQKENIIDESGMPKERFSAEFPKEGPSILRIQQVVRGDSAAYFCASSPKASGRDEQFFGPGTRLTVL.

The sample holds a few counts of this clonotype. The chain has TRBV6-8 and TRBJ2-1, with 9 bases aligning to TRBD2. The CDR3 consists of 17 residues. The germline V gene encodes CDR1 MNHGY and CDR2 SAAAGT. The V and J ends lost 0 bases and 5 bases, in that order; junction bases with no gene match: 8. The chain's CDR3 is CASSYSVASGIDNEQFF. CDR3 nucleotides: TGTGCCAGCAGTTACTCGGTCGCTAGCGGGATTGACAATGAGCAGTTCTTC.

The sample holds many counts of this clonotype. The V and J genes are TRBV25-1 and TRBJ1-2; D is perhaps TRBD1 (6 bases). The CDR3 runs to 13 residues. Between the trimmed V and J ends, which lost 5 bases and 3 bases, there was a span of 10 bases. Germline V gene sequence: CDR1 MGHDK, CDR2 SYGVNS. The DNA of the CDR3 is TGTGCCAGCAGTTATAGACAGGACTATGGCTACACCTTC. Protein sequence: CASSYRQDYGYTF.

This clonotype appeared many times. The rearrangement joins TRBV4-2 to TRBJ1-3; D not certain. Trimming left V 0 bases short and J 4 bases short, with 10 bases between. The germline V gene has CDR1 LGHNA and CDR2 YNFKEQ. This CDR3 has 15 amino acids. CDR3 sequence: CASSQDATEGNTIYF. CDR3 bases: TGTGCCAGCAGCCAAGACGCCACTGAAGGAAACACCATATATTTT.

The chain links TRBV23-1 to TRBJ2-1; the D gene is possibly TRBD2 (6 bases). TRBV23-1 is annotated as an ORF whose role is uncertain. This CDR3 has 14 amino acids. V dropped 2 bases and J dropped 7 bases, with 12 bases sitting between them. CDR3 in amino acids: CASSQMEGHNEQFF. The CDR3 DNA follows: TGCGCCAGCAGTCAAATGGAGGGCCATAATGAGCAGTTCTTC.

V is TRBV4-3 and J is TRBJ2-5, with D maybe TRBD2 (5 bases). This CDR3 region has 13 residues. The V gene's germline CDR1 is LGHNA and CDR2 YSLEER. The V gene lost 0 bases and the J gene lost 5 bases, with 7 bases spanning the gap. The chain's CDR3 is CASSQDPGETQYF. The DNA of the CDR3 is TGCGCCAGCAGCCAAGACCCGGGGGAGACCCAGTACTTC.

This clonotype was observed at least ten times. This chain links TRBV29-1 with TRBJ2-7, with TRBD1 matching 7 bases. Trimming at V came to 6 bases and at J to 1 base, leaving 0 bases not matched to a gene. CDR1 and CDR2 (germline): SQVTM, ANQGSEA. The CDR3 sequence is 11 residues long. As DNA, the CDR3 is TGCAGCGTGGGACAGTCCTACGAGCAGTACTTC. Protein: CSVGQSYEQYF.

This clonotype was recorded many times. This chain links TRBV7-2 with TRBJ2-7, with D possibly TRBD2 on 5 matching bases. The CDR3 totals 15 residues. Germline lookup yields CDR1 SGHTA and CDR2 FQGNSA. The V gene lost 0 bases and the J gene lost 2 bases, with 11 bases spanning the gap. CDR3 DNA: TGTGCCAGCAGCTTAGCAAGAGGGATCGCCTACGAGCAGTACTTC. This encodes CASSLARGIAYEQYF.

The rearrangement joins TRBV7-9 to TRBJ1-4; 9 bases map to TRBD1. V was clipped by 5 bases and J by 8 bases; unmatched bases: 15. The CDR3 sequence is 17 residues long. Germline loops: CDR1 SEHNR, CDR2 FQNEAQ (reference sequence). CDR3 amino acids: CASSPRPGTGTGEKLFF. The CDR3, as DNA: TGTGCCAGCAGCCCCCGTCCCGGGACAGGGACCGGGGAAAAACTGTTTTTT.

At least ten counts were recorded for this clonotype. The chain is built from TRBV20-1 and TRBJ2-7; 7 bases agree with TRBD1. After removal of 3 bases from V and 2 bases from J, the junction contained 13 bases not matched to a gene. Germline V gives CDR1 DFQATT, CDR2 SNEGSKA (reference sequence). This CDR3 region has 16 residues. This CDR3 reads CSASHPGGILTYEQYF. The CDR3 DNA sequence: TGCAGTGCTAGTCACCCAGGGGGAATTCTAACCTACGAGCAGTACTTC.

This clonotype appeared a few times. The V and J genes are TRBV18 and TRBJ2-3; D is unclear. V gave up 3 bases and J gave up 7 bases, with 11 bases separating them. The V gene's germline CDR1 is KGHSH and CDR2 LQKENI. This CDR3 region has 13 residues. CDR3 region: CASSPPGTYTQYF. The CDR3 DNA reads TGTGCCAGCTCACCTCCTGGCACGTATACGCAGTATTTT.

The sample holds many counts of this clonotype. This rearrangement joins TRBV3-1 to TRBJ1-1; maybe TRBD1 (5 bases). Germline V gene data show CDR1 as LGHDT and CDR2 as YNNKEL (reference sequence). The germline V and J ends were trimmed by 3 bases and 0 bases, with 8 bases remaining between them. The CDR3 is 14 residues long. As DNA, the CDR3 is TGTGCCAGCAGCCATCAACAGGTGAACACTGAAGCTTTCTTT. Its translation is CASSHQQVNTEAFF.

To note about this clonotype: A much more abundant neighbour one base away suggests this may be a read error. For the CDR3, the DNA is TGTGCCAGCAAACTGGGACTAGCGCACGAGCAGTACTTC. Amino acids: CASKLGLAHEQYF. The chain uses TRBV3-1 and TRBJ2-7; 10 bases are shared with TRBD2. The CDR3 length is 13 residues. Germline assignment: CDR1 LGHDT and CDR2 YNNKEL (reference sequence). The V gene end was trimmed by 7 bases and the J gene end by 5 bases; junction bases not matched to a gene: 5.

This chain joins TRBV6-1 and TRBJ2-1; D ambiguous. CDR3 length equals 13 residues. V was pared by 3 bases and J by 3 bases, with 6 bases between. Per germline, CDR1 MNHNS and CDR2 SASEGT. CDR3: CASSDVSYNEQFF. Here the CDR3 DNA reads TGTGCCAGCAGTGATGTTAGCTACAATGAGCAGTTCTTC.

At least ten counts were recorded for this clonotype. The V call is TRBV20-1, the J call TRBJ2-7, with D perhaps given as TRBD1 or TRBD2 (5 bases each). The CDR3 has 14 residues. Trimming took 5 bases from V and 2 from J, leaving 16 bases between them. CDR1 is DFQATT, CDR2 SNEGSKA, per germline (reference sequence). The CDR3 region has the DNA TGCAGTGCTGCCCGCCGAGGGGCCACCTACGAGCAGTACTTC. It yields the protein CSAARRGATYEQYF.

The rearrangement joins TRBV5-6 to TRBJ1-2; the match to TRBD1 covers 8 bases. This CDR3 contains 15 residues. The germline gives CDR1 SGHDT, CDR2 YYEEEE. V was pared by 4 bases and J by 4 bases, with 9 bases of the junction left unmatched. DNA of the CDR3: TGTGCCAGCAGCCGGTGGGCCACAGGGGGCTATGGCTACACCTTC. It is translated as CASSRWATGGYGYTF.

This clonotype was counted many times. The chain joins TRBV27 to TRBJ1-1; tentatively, D is TRBD1 (6 bases). CDR3 length: 14 amino acids. Looked up from germline, CDR1 is MNHEY and CDR2 is SMNVEV (reference sequence). V was trimmed by 3 bases and J by 5 bases, leaving 13 bases between them. The CDR3 spells CASSLARGGTEAFF. CDR3 DNA sequence: TGTGCCAGCAGTTTGGCCAGGGGAGGAACTGAAGCTTTCTTT.

This clonotype was detected only a few times. The V gene is TRBV20-1, the J gene TRBJ2-7, with 9 bases that match TRBD2. Trimming cost V 0 bases and J 9 bases; bases outside gene matches: 12. Germline assignment: CDR1 DFQATT and CDR2 SNEGSKA (reference sequence). This CDR3 has 15 residues. The CDR3 DNA reads as TGCAGTGCTAGAGAGGGGTCTAGCGGGACTCCCTCGCAGTACTTC. Translation: CSAREGSSGTPSQYF.

For this clonotype: This may be a read error: a much more frequent sequence differs by one nucleotide. The V gene is TRBV9, the J gene TRBJ1-2; tentative D call: TRBD1 (6 bases). The CDR3 spans 14 residues. In germline, CDR1 is SGDLS, CDR2 YYNGEE. In nucleotides, the CDR3 is TGTGCCAGCAGCGCACGCGGACAGAGCTATGGCTACCCCTTC. It yields the protein CASSARGQSYGYPF. Supplemented by reference TRBV9 and TRBJ1-2, the full variable domain reads DSGVTQTPKHLITATGQRVTLRCSPRSGDLSVYWYQQSLDQGLQFLIQYYNGEERAKGNILERFSAQQFPDLHSELNLSSLELGDSALYFCASSARGQSYGYPFGSGTRLTVV.

This clonotype was seen repeatedly, ten times or more. This chain's CDR3 is CASSPQYRQPQHF. The CDR3 coding sequence is TGTGCCAGCAGTCCACAGTATAGACAGCCCCAGCATTTT. The chain is built from TRBV28 and TRBJ1-5; D is unclear. CDR3 length: 13 residues. The V gene's germline CDR1 is MDHEN and CDR2 SYDVKM. The V and J ends lost 5 bases and 7 bases respectively, with 12 bases between them.

This clonotype has a count of ten or more. This chain joins TRBV4-1 and TRBJ2-5, with TRBD2 matching 7 bases. Germline V gene data show CDR1 as MGHRA and CDR2 as YSYEKL. After removal of 4 bases from V and 2 bases from J, the junction contained 10 bases not matched to a gene. The CDR3 has 16 residues. The CDR3, as DNA: TGCGCCAGCAGCCCCCGTCCTTTGCGGGGGCAAGAGACCCAGTACTTC. Its protein is CASSPRPLRGQETQYF.

This sequence joins TRBV12-3 or TRBV12-4 and TRBJ1-5; D may be TRBD1 (5 bases). V lost 3 bases and J 0 bases, leaving 12 bases between the germline ends. The CDR3 is made up of 16 amino acids. DNA of the CDR3: TGTGCCAGCAGTTTTGGTTCAGGGATTAGCAATCAGCCCCAGCATTTT. The encoded protein is CASSFGSGISNQPQHF.

This clonotype was seen only a few times. The J gene is TRBJ2-7, the V gene TRBV20-1; D remains ambiguous. With 0 bases removed from V and 1 base from J, the gap between germline ends came to 1 base. CDR1 DFQATT and CDR2 SNEGSKA come from the germline V gene (reference sequence). CDR3 size: 11 residues. The CDR3 loop is CSARDSYEQYF. CDR3 in DNA: TGCAGTGCTAGAGATTCCTACGAGCAGTACTTC.

This clonotype was observed a handful of times. The rearrangement uses TRBV2 and TRBJ1-2; D is uncertain. The germline V and J ends were trimmed by 6 bases and 4 bases, with 9 bases remaining between them. The germline gives CDR1 SNHLY, CDR2 FYNNEI. The CDR3 is 12 residues long. DNA for the CDR3: TGTGCCAGCAGGGAATCCGTCTATGGCTACACCTTC. It yields the protein CASRESVYGYTF.

This clonotype was recorded many times. V usage is TRBV9 and J usage is TRBJ1-3; TRBD1 might be the D (5 bases). The germline gives CDR1 SGDLS, CDR2 YYNGEE. This CDR3 has 14 amino acids. V was shortened by 4 bases and J by 4 bases, with 12 bases between the two germline ends. Here the CDR3 reads CASSPRGIGNTIYF. For the CDR3, the DNA is TGTGCCAGCAGCCCCCGGGGCATCGGAAACACCATATATTTT.

This clonotype was picked up many times. V is TRBV27 and J is TRBJ2-1, with a tentative D call TRBD1 (5 bases). V was trimmed by 5 bases and J by 4 bases, leaving 18 bases between them. CDR3 length equals 16 residues. Germline CDR1 is MNHEY and CDR2 is SMNVEV (reference sequence). The CDR3 coding sequence is TGTGCCAGCAGTACCCTGGGCAAGGGGCGATACAATGAGCAGTTCTTC. Its protein is CASSTLGKGRYNEQFF.

This clonotype showed up many times. This chain uses TRBV12-3 or TRBV12-4 with TRBJ1-5; D is undetermined. V dropped 7 bases and J dropped 5 bases, with 9 bases sitting between them. There are 12 residues in the CDR3. The DNA of the CDR3 is TGTGCCAGCACGTCCGTGGATCAGCCCCAGCATTTT. Its protein product is CASTSVDQPQHF.

The genes are TRBV5-1 and TRBJ2-5; the D gene is possibly TRBD1 (5 bases). CDR3 length: 15 amino acids. Trimming removed 1 base at V and 5 bases at J, with 15 bases between. The germline V gene has CDR1 SGHRS and CDR2 YFSETQ. CDR3 amino acids: CASSLTGPNRETQYF. CDR3 DNA: TGCGCCAGCAGCTTGACAGGACCTAACCGGGAGACCCAGTACTTC. Based on the CDR3 plus reference TRBV5-1 and TRBJ2-5, the full variable domain is KAGVTQTPRYLIKTRGQQVTLSCSPISGHRSVSWYQQTPGQGLQFLFEYFSETQRNKGNFPGRFSGRQFSNSRSEMNVSTLELGDSALYLCASSLTGPNRETQYFGPGTRLLVL.

This clonotype was counted ten times or more. The J gene is TRBJ1-5, the V gene TRBV15; 8 bases line up with TRBD1. The CDR3 consists of 15 residues. Per germline, CDR1 LNHNV and CDR2 YYDKDF (reference sequence). V dropped 0 bases and J dropped 6; count of bases not matched to a gene: 4. The CDR3 bases are TGTGCCACCAGCAGAGATCAGGGGGCTGTTCAGCCCCAGCATTTT. This translates into CATSRDQGAVQPQHF.

V and J are TRBV20-1 and TRBJ2-5; D call uncertain. V was shortened by 0 bases and J by 3 bases, with 14 bases between the two germline ends. Germline V lookup: CDR1 DFQATT, CDR2 SNEGSKA (reference sequence). The CDR3 sequence is 15 residues long. This chain's CDR3 is CSARDAVTAEETQYF. In nucleotides, the CDR3 is TGCAGTGCTAGAGATGCGGTCACGGCGGAAGAGACCCAGTACTTC.

This clonotype was seen a few times. V is TRBV9 and J is TRBJ1-1; D perhaps matches TRBD1 (5 bases). This CDR3 spans 13 amino acids. Germline CDR1 reads SGDLS; CDR2 reads YYNGEE. V lost 2 bases and J 1 base, leaving 6 bases between the germline ends. The CDR3 nucleotides read TGTGCCAGCAGCGTCCAGGGGAACACTGAAGCTTTCTTT. Translating gives CASSVQGNTEAFF.